This TCR beta chain stems from a study of T cell changes during pregnancy in multiple sclerosis. Sequencing used immunoSEQ multiplex PCR; TCRdb keeps in-frame clones, though not all of them. The profile shows roughly 88,000 clones, approximately 92% of them singletons. The TCR was taken from a female donor with multiple sclerosis, enrolled in a pregnancy study. This sample comprised peripheral blood, obtained in the first trimester of pregnancy.

This chain's CDR3 is CASSLIQGTEAFF. As DNA, the CDR3 is TGCGCCAGCAGCCTTATTCAGGGCACTGAAGCTTTCTTT. This chain links TRBV4-1 with TRBJ1-1; D might be TRBD1 (5 bases). Trimming stripped 4 bases from V and 4 bases from J, with 10 bases between. The CDR3 has 13 amino acids. Germline CDR1 MGHRA, CDR2 YSYEKL.